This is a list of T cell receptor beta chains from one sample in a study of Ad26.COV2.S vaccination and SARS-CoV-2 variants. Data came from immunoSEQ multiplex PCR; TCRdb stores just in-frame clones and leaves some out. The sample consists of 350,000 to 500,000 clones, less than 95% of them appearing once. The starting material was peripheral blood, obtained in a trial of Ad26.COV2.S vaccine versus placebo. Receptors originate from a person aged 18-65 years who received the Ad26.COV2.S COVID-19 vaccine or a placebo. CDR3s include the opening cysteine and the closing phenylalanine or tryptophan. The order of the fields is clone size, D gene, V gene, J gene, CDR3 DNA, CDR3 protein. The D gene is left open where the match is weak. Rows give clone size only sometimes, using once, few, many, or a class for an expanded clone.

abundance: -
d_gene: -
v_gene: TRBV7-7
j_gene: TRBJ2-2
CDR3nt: TGTGCTAGCAGCTTAATCTCCGGGGAGCTGTTTTTT
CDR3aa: CASSLISGELFF

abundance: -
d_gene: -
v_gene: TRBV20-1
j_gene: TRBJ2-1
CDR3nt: TGCAGTGCTAGTGGTGGGAGGGGGTACAATGAGCAGTTCTTC
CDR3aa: CSASGGRGYNEQFF

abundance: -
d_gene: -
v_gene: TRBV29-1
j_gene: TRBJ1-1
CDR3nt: TGCAGCGTTGCCACGAGGACACCGAACACTGAAGCTTTCTTT
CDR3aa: CSVATRTPNTEAFF

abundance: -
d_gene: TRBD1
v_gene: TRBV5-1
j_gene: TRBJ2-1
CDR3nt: TGCGCCAGCAGCTTGACGACAGGGCCAGGGTCTGGTGAGCAGTTCTTC
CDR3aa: CASSLTTGPGSGEQFF

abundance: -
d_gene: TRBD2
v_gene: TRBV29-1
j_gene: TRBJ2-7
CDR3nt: TGCAGCGTTGGGCGGGGGACGGGCTCCTACGAGCAGTACTTC
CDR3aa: CSVGRGTGSYEQYF

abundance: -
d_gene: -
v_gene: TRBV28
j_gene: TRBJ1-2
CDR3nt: TGTGCCAGCGAGCGGAACTATGGCTACACCTTC
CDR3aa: CASERNYGYTF

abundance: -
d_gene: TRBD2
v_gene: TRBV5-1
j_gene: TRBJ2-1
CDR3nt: TGCGCCAGCAGCTTGCCTAGCGGAAACAATGAGCAGTTCTTC
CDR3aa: CASSLPSGNNEQFF

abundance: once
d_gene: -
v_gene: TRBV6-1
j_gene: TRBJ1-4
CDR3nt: TGTGCCAGCAGTGAGGCGGGAGTTGCAACTAATGAAAAACTGTTTTTT
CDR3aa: CASSEAGVATNEKLFF

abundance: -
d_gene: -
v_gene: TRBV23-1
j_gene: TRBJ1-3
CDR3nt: TGCGCCAGCAGGCAGAAGGGACGGACGTACTCTGGAAACACCATATATTTT
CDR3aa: CASRQKGRTYSGNTIYF

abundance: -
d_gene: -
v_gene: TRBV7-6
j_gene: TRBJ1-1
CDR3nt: TGTGCCAGCAGGGAACTGGGGGACACTGAAGCTTTCTTT
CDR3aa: CASRELGDTEAFF

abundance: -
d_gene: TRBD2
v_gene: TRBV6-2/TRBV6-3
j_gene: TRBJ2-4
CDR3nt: TGTGCCAGCAGTAACGCGGTAAGGTTGGTAGCGGGAGTACGGAACATTCAGTACTTC
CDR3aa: CASSNAVRLVAGVRNIQYF

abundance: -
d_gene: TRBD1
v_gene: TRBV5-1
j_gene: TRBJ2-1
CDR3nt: TGCGCCAGCAGCTTGGCCGGACAGGGATTGGATGAGCAGTTCTTC
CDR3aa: CASSLAGQGLDEQFF

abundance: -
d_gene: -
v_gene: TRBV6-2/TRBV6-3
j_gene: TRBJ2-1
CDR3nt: TGTGCCAGCAGCCGGGGTCACAATGAGCAGTTCTTC
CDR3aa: CASSRGHNEQFF

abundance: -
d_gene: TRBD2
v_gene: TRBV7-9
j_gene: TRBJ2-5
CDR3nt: TGTGCCAGCAGCTTAACGACTAGCGGATATCAAGAGACCCAGTACTTC
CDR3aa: CASSLTTSGYQETQYF

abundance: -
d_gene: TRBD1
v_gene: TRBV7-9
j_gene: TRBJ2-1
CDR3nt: TGTGCCAGCAACCTTGACCCAGACAGGGGACACGGCGAGCAGTTCTTC
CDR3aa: CASNLDPDRGHGEQFF

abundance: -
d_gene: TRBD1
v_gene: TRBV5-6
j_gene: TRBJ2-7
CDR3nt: TGTGCCAGCAGGCGGAGGACAGGGACCTACGAGCAGTACTTC
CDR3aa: CASRRRTGTYEQYF

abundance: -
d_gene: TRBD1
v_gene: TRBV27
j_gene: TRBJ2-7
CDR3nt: TGTGCCAGCAGTTTAACCGGGACAGGGTACTACGAGCAGTACTTC
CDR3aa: CASSLTGTGYYEQYF

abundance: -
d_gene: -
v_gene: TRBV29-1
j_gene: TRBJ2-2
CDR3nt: TGCAGCGTATCGAGGGAGAGGACCGGGGAGCTGTTTTTT
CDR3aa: CSVSRERTGELFF

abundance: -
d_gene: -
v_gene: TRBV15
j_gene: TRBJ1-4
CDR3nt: TGTGCCACCAGCAGAGTAGGGGGGGATAGAGCAAAACTGTTTTTT
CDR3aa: CATSRVGGDRAKLFF

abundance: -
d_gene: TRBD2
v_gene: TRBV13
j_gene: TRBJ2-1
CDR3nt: TGTGCCAGCAGCCTAGCGGGAGGGCCAAATGAGCAGTTCTTC
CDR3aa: CASSLAGGPNEQFF

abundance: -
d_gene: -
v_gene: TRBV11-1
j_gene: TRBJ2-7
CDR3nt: TGTGCCAGCAGCTTAGGAGTAGTCTACGAGCAGTACTTC
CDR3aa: CASSLGVVYEQYF

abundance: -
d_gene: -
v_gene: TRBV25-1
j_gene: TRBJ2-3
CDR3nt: TGTGCCAGTAGGGGGAGTAGCACAGATACGCAGTATTTT
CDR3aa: CASRGSSTDTQYF

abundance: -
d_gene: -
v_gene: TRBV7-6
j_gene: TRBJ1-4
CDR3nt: TGTGCCAGCAGCGGGGCTGGGGCAACTAATGAAAAACTGTTTTTT
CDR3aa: CASSGAGATNEKLFF

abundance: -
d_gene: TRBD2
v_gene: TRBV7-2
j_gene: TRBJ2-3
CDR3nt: TGTGCCAGCAGCATCACGGGACTACCCACAGATACGCAGTATTTT
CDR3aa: CASSITGLPTDTQYF

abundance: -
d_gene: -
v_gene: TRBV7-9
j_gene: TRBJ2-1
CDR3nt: TGTGCCAGCAGCCCCCGGCTAGCAAATGAGCAGTTCTTC
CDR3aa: CASSPRLANEQFF

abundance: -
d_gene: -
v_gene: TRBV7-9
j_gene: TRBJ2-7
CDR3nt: TGTGCCAGCAGCGGCCGGGACTTTCCCTACGAGCAGTACTTC
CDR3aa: CASSGRDFPYEQYF

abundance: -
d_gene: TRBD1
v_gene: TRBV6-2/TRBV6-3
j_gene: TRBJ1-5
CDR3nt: TGTGCCAGCAGTCGCACCCCTAGGGTCCCGACAGGGGGCGGTCAGCCCCAGCATTTT
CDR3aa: CASSRTPRVPTGGGQPQHF

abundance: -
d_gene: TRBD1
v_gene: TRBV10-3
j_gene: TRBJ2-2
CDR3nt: TGTGCCATCAGCGGGGTGACAGGGAGAAACACCGGGGAGCTGTTTTTT
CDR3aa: CAISGVTGRNTGELFF

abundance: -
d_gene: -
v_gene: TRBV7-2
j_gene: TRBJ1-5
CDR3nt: TGTGCCAGCAGTCTAGGGTTGGGGCCCCAGCATTTT
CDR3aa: CASSLGLGPQHF

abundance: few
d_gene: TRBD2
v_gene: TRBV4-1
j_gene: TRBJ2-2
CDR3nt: TGCGCCAGCAGCCAAGGACTAGCGGGAGCCGGGGAGCTGTTTTTT
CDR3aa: CASSQGLAGAGELFF

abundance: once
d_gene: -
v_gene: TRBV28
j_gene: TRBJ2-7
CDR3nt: TGTGCCAGCAGGACACTGTACGAGCAGTACTTC
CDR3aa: CASRTLYEQYF

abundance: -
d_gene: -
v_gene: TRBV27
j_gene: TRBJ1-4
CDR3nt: TGTGCCAGCAGTTTACGGGCGAGGGGGGAAAAACTGTTTTTT
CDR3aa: CASSLRARGEKLFF

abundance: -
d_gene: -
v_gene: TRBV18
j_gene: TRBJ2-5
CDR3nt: TGTGCCAGCTCACCTCGGGCAGGGAGCCTAGAAGAGACCCAGTACTTC
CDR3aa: CASSPRAGSLEETQYF

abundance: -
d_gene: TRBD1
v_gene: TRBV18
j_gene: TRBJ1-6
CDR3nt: TGTGCCAGCTCACCAACAGGGGATTCACCCCTCCACTTT
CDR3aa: CASSPTGDSPLHF

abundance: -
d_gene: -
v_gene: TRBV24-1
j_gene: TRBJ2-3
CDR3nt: TGTGCCACGTCTGTAAGGGGCGATACGCAGTATTTT
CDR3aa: CATSVRGDTQYF

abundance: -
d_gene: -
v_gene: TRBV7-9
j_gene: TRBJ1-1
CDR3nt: TGTGCCAGCAGCTCCTTCACTGAAGCTTTCTTT
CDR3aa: CASSSFTEAFF

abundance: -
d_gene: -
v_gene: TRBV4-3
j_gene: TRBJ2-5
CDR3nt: TGCGCCAACGGAGGTGAGCAGTGTAGGTACTTC
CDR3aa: CANGGEQCRYF

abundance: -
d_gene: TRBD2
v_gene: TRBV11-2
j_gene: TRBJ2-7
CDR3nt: TGTGCCAGCAGTTCTGCCCGACTAGCGCGGACCCACTACGAGCAGTACTTC
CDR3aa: CASSSARLARTHYEQYF

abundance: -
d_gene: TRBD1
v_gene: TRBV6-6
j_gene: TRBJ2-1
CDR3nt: TGTGCCAGCAGTCCGCAGCCGGGACAGGGGGCGCACAATGAGCAGTTCTTC
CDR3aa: CASSPQPGQGAHNEQFF

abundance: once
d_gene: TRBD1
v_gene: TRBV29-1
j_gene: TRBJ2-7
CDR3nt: TGCAGCCCCCAGGACAGGCACGACGAGCAGTACTTC
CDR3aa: CSPQDRHDEQYF

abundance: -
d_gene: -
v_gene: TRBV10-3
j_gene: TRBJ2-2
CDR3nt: TGTGCCATCAGTGACCCAGCCCGCGTGGAGACCGGGGAGCTGTTTTTT
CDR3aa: CAISDPARVETGELFF

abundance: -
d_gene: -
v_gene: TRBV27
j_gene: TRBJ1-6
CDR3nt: TGTGCCAGCAGATACCAGGGGCCTTCACCCCTCCACTTT
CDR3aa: CASRYQGPSPLHF

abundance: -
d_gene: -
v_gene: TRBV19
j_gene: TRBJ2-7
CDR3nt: TGTGCCAGTAGTATGGAATACGAGCAGTACTTC
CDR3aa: CASSMEYEQYF

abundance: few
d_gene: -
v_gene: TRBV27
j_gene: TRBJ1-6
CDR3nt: TGTGCCAGCAGTTTCTGGGTGTTGGGATATAATTCACCCCTCCACTTT
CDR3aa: CASSFWVLGYNSPLHF

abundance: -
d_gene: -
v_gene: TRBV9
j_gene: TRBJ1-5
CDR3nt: TGTGCCAGCAGTGAAGGAGGCGGAAGCAATCAGCCCCAGCATTTT
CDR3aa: CASSEGGGSNQPQHF

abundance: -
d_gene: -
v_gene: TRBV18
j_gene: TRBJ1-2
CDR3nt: TGTGCCAGCTCACCACCGGGCGCCAGGGCTCCCTATGGCTACACCTTC
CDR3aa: CASSPPGARAPYGYTF

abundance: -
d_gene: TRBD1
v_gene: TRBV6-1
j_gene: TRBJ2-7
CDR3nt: TGTGCCAGCAGTCAGGGGACAGATTACGAGCAGTACTTC
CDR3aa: CASSQGTDYEQYF

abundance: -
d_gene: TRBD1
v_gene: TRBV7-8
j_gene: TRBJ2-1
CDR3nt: TGTGCCAGCAGCCTAAGACAGGGGGGACGAGATGGGCAGTTCTTC
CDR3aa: CASSLRQGGRDGQFF

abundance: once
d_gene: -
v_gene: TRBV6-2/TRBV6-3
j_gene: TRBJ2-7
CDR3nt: TGTGCCAGCAGTTACGTCGACGAGCAGTACTTC
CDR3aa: CASSYVDEQYF

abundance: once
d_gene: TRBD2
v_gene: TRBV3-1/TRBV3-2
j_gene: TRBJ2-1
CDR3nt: TGTGCCAGCAGCCAGTGGCGGGAGGGCCTAGATGGGCAGTTCTTC
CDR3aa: CASSQWREGLDGQFF